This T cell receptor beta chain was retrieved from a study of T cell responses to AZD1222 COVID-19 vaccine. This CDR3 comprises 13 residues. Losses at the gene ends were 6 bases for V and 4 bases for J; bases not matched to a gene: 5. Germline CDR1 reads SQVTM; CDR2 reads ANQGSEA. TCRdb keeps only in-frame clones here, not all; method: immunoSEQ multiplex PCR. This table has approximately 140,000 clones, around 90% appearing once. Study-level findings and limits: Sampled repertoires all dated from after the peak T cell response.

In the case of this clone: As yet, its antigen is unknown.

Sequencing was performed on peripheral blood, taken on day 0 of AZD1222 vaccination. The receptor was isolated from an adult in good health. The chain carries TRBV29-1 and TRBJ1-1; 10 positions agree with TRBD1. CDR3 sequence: CSVPRDRGTEAFF. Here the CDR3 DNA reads TGCAGCGTACCCCGGGACAGGGGCACTGAAGCTTTCTTT.